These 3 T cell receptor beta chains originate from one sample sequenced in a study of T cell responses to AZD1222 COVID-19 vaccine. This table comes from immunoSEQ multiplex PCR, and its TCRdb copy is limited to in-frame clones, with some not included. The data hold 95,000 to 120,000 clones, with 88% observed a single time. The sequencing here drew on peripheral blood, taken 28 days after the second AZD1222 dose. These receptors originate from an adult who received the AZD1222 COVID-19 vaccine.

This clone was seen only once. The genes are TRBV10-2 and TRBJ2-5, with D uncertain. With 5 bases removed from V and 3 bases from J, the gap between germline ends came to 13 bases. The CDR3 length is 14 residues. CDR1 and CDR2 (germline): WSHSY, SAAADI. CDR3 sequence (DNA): TGCGCCAGCAGTAAAGGAAGGCGTGAAGAGACCCAGTACTTC. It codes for CASSKGRREETQYF.

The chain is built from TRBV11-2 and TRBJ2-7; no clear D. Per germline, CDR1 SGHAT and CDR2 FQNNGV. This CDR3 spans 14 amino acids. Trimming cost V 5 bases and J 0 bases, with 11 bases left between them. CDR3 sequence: CASSPTRSSYEQYF. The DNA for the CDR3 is TGTGCCAGCAGCCCCACCCGGTCCTCCTACGAGCAGTACTTC.

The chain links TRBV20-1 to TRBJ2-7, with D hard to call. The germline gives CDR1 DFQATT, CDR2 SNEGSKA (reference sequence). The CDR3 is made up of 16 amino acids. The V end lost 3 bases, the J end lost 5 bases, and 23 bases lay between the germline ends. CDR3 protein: CSASSSQLGEIDEQYF. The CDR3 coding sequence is TGCAGTGCTAGTTCTTCCCAGTTGGGCGAGATCGACGAGCAGTACTTC.